The 2 T cell receptor beta chains below all came from one sample that was sequenced in a study of early stage breast cancer tumors. Only in-frame clones appear in the TCRdb table, and some are missing; sequencing was by immunoSEQ multiplex PCR. The sample lists about 53,000 clones; 90% to 95% were seen once. Sequenced sample: blood. The source of these receptors is a person between 70 and 80 years old with breast cancer.

CDR3 nucleotide sequence: TGTGCCAGCAGCCAAGCTTACAGGACAGGGAACACTGAAGCTTTCTTT. It encodes CASSQAYRTGNTEAFF. The chain links TRBV4-2 to TRBJ1-1, with 7 bases that match TRBD1. The CDR3 contains 16 residues. V shed 1 base and J 1 base; nucleotides not matched to a gene: 6. The germline CDR1 and CDR2 sequences are LGHNA and YNFKEQ.

This sequence joins TRBV10-3 and TRBJ2-7; D is ambiguous. From germline, CDR1 is ENHRY and CDR2 SYGVKD. Trimming pared 3 bases from V and 2 bases from J, leaving 8 bases between. The length of the CDR3 is 13 residues. CDR3 DNA: TGTGCCATCAGTGACAGTCGCCCCTACGAGCAGTACTTC. Its protein is CAISDSRPYEQYF.